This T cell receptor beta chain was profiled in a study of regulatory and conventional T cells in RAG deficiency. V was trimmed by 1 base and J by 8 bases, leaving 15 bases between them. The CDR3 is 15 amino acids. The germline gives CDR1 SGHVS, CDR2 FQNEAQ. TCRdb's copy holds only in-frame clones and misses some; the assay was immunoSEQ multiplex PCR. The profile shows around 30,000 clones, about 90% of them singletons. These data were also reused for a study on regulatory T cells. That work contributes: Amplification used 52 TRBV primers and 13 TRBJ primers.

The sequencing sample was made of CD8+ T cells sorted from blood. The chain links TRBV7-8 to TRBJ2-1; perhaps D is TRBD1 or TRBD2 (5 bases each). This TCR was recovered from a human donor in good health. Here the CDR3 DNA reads TGTGCCAGCAGCTTAGACGGGGCCGACGGAGATGAGCAGTTCTTC. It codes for CASSLDGADGDEQFF.